A single sample is the source of the 21 T cell receptor beta chains below, sequenced in a study of blood T cell repertoires in COVID-19. Sequencing was performed with immunoSEQ multiplex PCR; in TCRdb, only in-frame clones are kept and a portion is missing. The table includes roughly 15,000 clones, about 83% detected once. The sample taken for sequencing was peripheral blood. These receptors came from a woman aged 55-69 years with acute or convalescent COVID-19.

The chain couples TRBV4-2 to TRBJ2-1, with 9 bases that match TRBD1. The J segment lost 3 bases and the V segment lost 4 bases, leaving 7 bases of the junction unmatched. This CDR3 contains 16 residues. From germline, CDR1 is LGHNA and CDR2 YNFKEQ. CDR3 residues: CASSRSRDRVYNEQFF. CDR3 bases: TGTGCCAGCAGCCGGAGCCGGGACAGGGTCTACAATGAGCAGTTCTTC.

This clone has more than one count but fewer than ten. V gene TRBV11-3 combines with J gene TRBJ2-2; 12 nucleotides align to TRBD2. This CDR3 region has 20 residues. Germline V gene data show CDR1 as SGHNT and CDR2 as YENEEA. With V trimmed by 2 bases and J by 4 bases, 14 bases remained unmatched. In nucleotides, the CDR3 is TGTGCCAGCAGCTTAACATATTGGCTAGCGGGAGGGCCAAGCACCGGGGAGCTGTTTTTT. It encodes CASSLTYWLAGGPSTGELFF.

The chain has TRBV13 and TRBJ1-1, with unresolved D. The CDR3 runs 16 residues. CDR1 PRHDT and CDR2 FYEKMQ come from the germline V gene (reference sequence). The ends were cut back, 5 bases at V and 5 bases at J, with 21 bases in the middle. CDR3 DNA: TGTGCCAGCAGCCTCGGACCCCCCGGAGGTGGGACTGAAGCTTTCTTT. This encodes CASSLGPPGGGTEAFF. The full variable domain, completed using reference TRBV13 and TRBJ1-1, is AAGVIQSPRHLIKEKRETATLKCYPIPRHDTVYWYQQGPGQDPQFLISFYEKMQSDKGSIPDRFSAQQFSDYHSELNMSSLELGDSALYFCASSLGPPGGGTEAFFGQGTRLTVV.

This clone turned up a few times. V and J are TRBV19 and TRBJ2-3, with 8 positions matching TRBD2. This CDR3 contains 13 residues. CDR1 and CDR2 (germline): LNHDA, SQIVND (reference sequence). Trimming at V came to 7 bases and at J to 6 bases, leaving 6 bases not matched to a gene. For the CDR3, the DNA is TGTGCCAGTAAGAGTAGCGGGGAGGATACGCAGTATTTT. This encodes CASKSSGEDTQYF.

This clone was detected a few times. This chain connects TRBV6-1 to TRBJ1-5; maybe TRBD1 (6 bases). Germline assignment: CDR1 MNHNS and CDR2 SASEGT. The ends were cut back, 2 bases at V and 4 bases at J, with 12 bases in the middle. This CDR3 region has 15 residues. Here the CDR3 reads CASSERVRGNQPQHF. DNA for the CDR3: TGTGCCAGCAGTGAAAGAGTCAGGGGAAATCAGCCCCAGCATTTT.

CDR3 DNA sequence: TGTGCCACCAGCAGAGATGTAAACTACGAGCAGTACTTC. Translated, it gives CATSRDVNYEQYF. The chain combines TRBV15 with TRBJ2-7; D is unclear. This CDR3 contains 13 residues. V was cut by 0 bases and J by 3 bases, with 6 bases left in between. From germline, CDR1 is LNHNV and CDR2 YYDKDF (reference sequence).

This clone was counted once. The chain joins TRBV27 to TRBJ2-2; 9 nucleotides match TRBD1. CDR1 and CDR2 from the germline V gene are MNHEY and SMNVEV (reference sequence). V gave up 4 bases and J gave up 4 bases; unmatched junction bases: 4. This CDR3 region has 15 residues. CDR3 nucleotide sequence: TGTGCCAGCAGTTCGGGACAGGGCGGCACCGGGGAGCTGTTTTTT. Translating gives CASSSGQGGTGELFF.

The chain has TRBV6-1 and TRBJ2-1; D unclear. The CDR3 is made up of 11 amino acids. Germline CDR1 MNHNS, CDR2 SASEGT. V lost 2 bases and J 10 bases, leaving 6 bases between the germline ends. CDR3 loop: CASSESREQFF. Written as DNA, the CDR3 is TGTGCCAGCAGTGAAAGTAGAGAGCAGTTCTTC.

The rearrangement uses TRBV30 and TRBJ2-7, with D possibly being TRBD1 (6 bases). The CDR3 has 14 residues. The germline CDR1 and CDR2 sequences are GTSNPN and SVGIG (reference sequence). V lost 5 bases and J lost 2, with 16 bases in between. The CDR3 spells CAWGLETGPYEQYF. CDR3 sequence (DNA): TGTGCCTGGGGGCTCGAGACAGGACCCTACGAGCAGTACTTC.

The chain carries TRBV7-2 and TRBJ2-3; tentatively, D is TRBD1 (6 bases). V was shortened by 5 bases and J by 4 bases, with 28 bases between the two germline ends. CDR3 size: 19 residues. Germline loops: CDR1 SGHTA, CDR2 FQGNSA. The CDR3 sequence is CASSVYGTRIILGPDTQYF. CDR3 sequence (DNA): TGTGCCAGCAGCGTTTACGGGACACGGATAATCCTGGGGCCAGATACGCAGTATTTT. Filled out from reference TRBV7-2 and TRBJ2-3, the complete variable domain reads GAGVSQSPSNKVTEKGKDVELRCDPISGHTALYWYRQSLGQGLEFLIYFQGNSAPDKSGLPSDRFSAERTGGSVSTLTIQRTQQEDSAVYLCASSVYGTRIILGPDTQYFGPGTRLTVL.

The genes are TRBV7-2 and TRBJ2-3; TRBD2 agrees at 7 bases. J gave up 6 bases and V 0 bases, and 3 bases lay outside the gene matches. There are 14 residues in the CDR3. The germline CDR1 and CDR2 sequences are SGHTA and FQGNSA. The CDR3 nucleotides are TGTGCCAGCAGCTTAGCGGGGGGGGAGGATACGCAGTATTTT. Translated: CASSLAGGEDTQYF.

This clone has a handful of counts. V and J are TRBV5-6 and TRBJ1-1; no definite D call. V gave up 2 bases and J gave up 8 bases, with 13 bases separating them. The CDR3 length is 13 residues. Germline loops: CDR1 SGHDT, CDR2 YYEEEE. The chain's CDR3 is CASSFSMGREAFF. The CDR3, as DNA: TGTGCCAGCAGCTTTTCCATGGGGAGGGAAGCTTTCTTT.

This chain joins TRBV2 and TRBJ1-4; D is ambiguous. The V and J ends lost 6 bases and 7 bases respectively, with 12 bases between them. Germline V lookup: CDR1 SNHLY, CDR2 FYNNEI. The CDR3 covers 13 residues. CDR3 sequence reads: CASSPPPGEKLFF. The CDR3 nucleotides are TGTGCCAGCAGCCCCCCCCCAGGTGAAAAACTGTTTTTT. Supplemented by reference TRBV2 and TRBJ1-4, the full variable domain reads EPEVTQTPSHQVTQMGQEVILRCVPISNHLYFYWYRQILGQKVEFLVSFYNNEISEKSEIFDDQFSVERPDGSNFTLKIRSTKLEDSAMYFCASSPPPGEKLFFGSGTQLSVL.

There are a few counts of this clone. The V call is TRBV10-1, the J call TRBJ1-1; no clear D gene. The V end lost 6 bases, the J end lost 3 bases, and 14 bases lay between the germline ends. This CDR3 region has 14 residues. CDR1 is WNHNN and CDR2 is SYGVQD in the germline V gene (reference sequence). CDR3 sequence reads: CASSPGARYTEAFF. CDR3 bases: TGCGCCAGCAGCCCCGGAGCCCGATACACTGAAGCTTTCTTT.

The V and J genes are TRBV7-2 and TRBJ2-5; possible D gene TRBD2, 7 bases. CDR1 and CDR2 from the germline V gene are SGHTA and FQGNSA. The CDR3 consists of 13 residues. Trimming removed 2 bases at V and 4 bases at J, with 8 bases between. DNA for the CDR3: TGTGCCAGCAGCTTAAGGGGGGGAGAGACCCAGTACTTC. Translation gives CASSLRGGETQYF.

The genes are TRBV4-2 and TRBJ1-2, with TRBD1 matching over 7 bases. This CDR3 region has 14 residues. Per the germline V gene, CDR1 is LGHNA and CDR2 is YNFKEQ. Unmatched junction bases numbered 2, after V lost 0 bases and J lost 4 bases. The CDR3 bases are TGTGCCAGCAGCCAAGATAGGACAGGCTATGGCTACACCTTC. Translated, it gives CASSQDRTGYGYTF.

The chain couples TRBV3-1 (or the pseudogene TRBV3-2) to TRBJ1-1, with D possibly being TRBD1 (5 bases). This CDR3 is built from 16 residues. V lost 0 bases, J lost 0 bases, and 11 bases lay in between. Germline V gene sequence: CDR1 LGHDT, CDR2 YNNKEL (reference sequence). Here the CDR3 DNA reads TGTGCCAGCAGCCAAGATCTTGGGGGGGTGAACACTGAAGCTTTCTTT. Translated, it gives CASSQDLGGVNTEAFF.

The rearrangement links TRBV5-1 to TRBJ2-1; 15 bases match TRBD2. V lost 2 bases and J lost 8; bases outside the gene matches: 23. Germline V gene data show CDR1 as SGHRS and CDR2 as YFSETQ. This CDR3 comprises 22 residues. The CDR3 spells CASSFPRTDRGTSGRSYDEQFF. CDR3 in DNA: TGCGCCAGCAGCTTCCCGCGAACGGACAGGGGGACTAGCGGGAGGAGTTACGATGAGCAGTTCTTC. Variable domain in full (rest from reference TRBV5-1 and TRBJ2-1): KAGVTQTPRYLIKTRGQQVTLSCSPISGHRSVSWYQQTPGQGLQFLFEYFSETQRNKGNFPGRFSGRQFSNSRSEMNVSTLELGDSALYLCASSFPRTDRGTSGRSYDEQFFGPGTRLTVL.

CDR3 nucleotide sequence: TGTGCCAGCAGGGCGACAGGGACTAACTATGGCTACACCTTC. This encodes CASRATGTNYGYTF. This rearrangement joins TRBV28 to TRBJ1-2, with 7 bases aligning to TRBD1. This CDR3 region has 14 residues. J lost 0 bases, V lost 6 bases, and 4 bases had no gene match. Per the germline V gene, CDR1 is MDHEN and CDR2 is SYDVKM.

The chain links TRBV19 to TRBJ2-3, with 8 positions matching TRBD2. The CDR3 extends over 17 amino acids. V was pared by 6 bases and J by 6 bases, with 17 bases of the junction left unmatched. Germline V gives CDR1 LNHDA, CDR2 SQIVND (reference sequence). This CDR3 is CASRYSGLAISGDTQYF. In DNA form, the CDR3 reads TGTGCCAGTAGATACTCCGGACTAGCAATTTCGGGTGATACGCAGTATTTT.

The genes are TRBV11-2 and TRBJ1-1, with D perhaps matching TRBD1 (5 bases). This CDR3 region has 14 residues. From germline, CDR1 is SGHAT and CDR2 FQNNGV. V lost 5 bases and J lost 7, with 17 bases in between. The CDR3 DNA sequence: TGTGCCAGCAGCCACGGTGGGGCTTATAATGAAGCTTTCTTT. It translates to CASSHGGAYNEAFF.